This T cell receptor beta chain was retrieved from a study of cytomegalovirus exposure and HLA in healthy donors. Study-wide results and caveats: A few CMV-associated chains were confirmed in vitro to be specific for CMV antigens. Subsequent analysis found a tendency for first-cohort TCR clusters to co-occur within the 95 to 150 validation repertoires.

The germline CDR1 and CDR2 sequences are MNHEY and SVGAGI. There are 11 residues in the CDR3. A word on this clone: Its antigen is still unknown. An end of the junction differs from the germline gene, which may be a read error.

Profiling relied on immunoSEQ multiplex PCR, and the TCRdb table lists in-frame clones only, not all of them. This sample carries more than 130,000 clones, 85% to 90% of them seen once, and the ten largest clones take 7.9%. The chain combines TRBV6-5 with TRBJ2-3; 9 bases line up with TRBD2. Sequenced input: PBMCs. This receptor was taken from a woman younger than 30 in good health and CMV-seropositive. In DNA, the CDR3 is TGTGCCAGCAGTTACATGGGACTAGCTCATTTT. Translated, it gives CASSYMGLAHF.